A single sample gave rise to the 10 T cell receptor beta chains below, sequenced in a study of blood T cell repertoires in COVID-19 (dated by TCRdb to 2019 to 2021). Receptors were amplified or captured by the immunoSEQ multiplex PCR assay. The table was pulled from immuneACCESS by TCRdb, which kept in-frame rearrangements only. Such tables lose some clones; where checked, under half of the loss comes from unresolved V genes, and the rest has no known cause. This sample is represented by around 78,000 clones; 80% to 90% of them were singletons. Clones ranked in the top ten supply roughly 6% of the sample. Sequenced input: peripheral blood. Receptors originate from a man aged 45-60 years with active COVID-19.

This clone was picked up one time. The rearrangement links TRBV7-9 to TRBJ2-2, with TRBD1 matching 9 bases. This CDR3 contains 16 residues. Germline CDR1 is SEHNR and CDR2 is FQNEAQ (reference sequence). V gave up 4 bases and J gave up 6 bases; unmatched junction bases: 9. In DNA, the CDR3 is TGTGCCAGCAGCTGGTCCGGGACAGGGTGGGCCGGGGAGCTGTTTTTT. Its protein product is CASSWSGTGWAGELFF.

V gene TRBV6-5 combines with J gene TRBJ1-5, with D perhaps matching TRBD1 (6 bases). The CDR3 totals 13 residues. Trimming stripped 7 bases from V and 6 bases from J, with 13 bases between. CDR1 and CDR2 from the germline V gene are MNHEY and SVGAGI. CDR3 region: CASKRDISQPQHF. CDR3 bases: TGTGCCAGCAAACGGGACATTAGTCAGCCCCAGCATTTT.

CDR3 sequence: CASRRGLYTEAFF. DNA of the CDR3: TGTGCCAGCAGAAGGGGGCTATACACTGAAGCTTTCTTT. The chain has TRBV7-2 and TRBJ1-1, with 7 nucleotides matching TRBD1. Germline V gene lookup returns CDR1 SGHTA and CDR2 FQGNSA. There are 13 residues in the CDR3. With V trimmed by 6 bases and J by 3 bases, 4 bases remained unmatched.

This chain's CDR3 is CASSAARYGETQYF. As DNA, the CDR3 is TGTGCCAGCAGCGCCGCCCGGTACGGTGAGACCCAGTACTTC. This rearrangement joins TRBV6-5 to TRBJ2-5; unclear D gene. The CDR3 runs 14 residues. The V gene lost 6 bases and the J gene lost 5 bases, with 16 bases spanning the gap. CDR1 is MNHEY and CDR2 is SVGAGI in the germline V gene.

The chain is built from TRBV7-8 and TRBJ2-1; 8 positions agree with TRBD2. Germline lookup yields CDR1 SGHVS and CDR2 FQNEAQ. This CDR3 comprises 16 residues. Trimming removed 4 bases from V and 3 bases from J; junction bases left unmatched: 8. DNA of the CDR3: TGTGCCAGCAGCTCCTTAGCGGGAATTTTCTACAATGAGCAGTTCTTC. As protein: CASSSLAGIFYNEQFF.

This chain joins TRBV5-1 and TRBJ2-7; 9 nucleotides align to TRBD2. This CDR3 is built from 15 residues. Trimming removed 4 bases from V and 4 bases from J; junction bases left unmatched: 9. Germline-derived CDR1 and CDR2 are SGHRS and YFSETQ. The CDR3 protein is CASSRQTSGLYEQYF. Written as DNA, the CDR3 is TGCGCCAGCAGCCGCCAGACTAGCGGTTTGTACGAGCAGTACTTC. Full variable domain (rest looked up from reference TRBV5-1 and TRBJ2-7): KAGVTQTPRYLIKTRGQQVTLSCSPISGHRSVSWYQQTPGQGLQFLFEYFSETQRNKGNFPGRFSGRQFSNSRSEMNVSTLELGDSALYLCASSRQTSGLYEQYFGPGTRLTVT.

V and J are TRBV7-9 and TRBJ2-1; 10 bases are a match to TRBD2. Unmatched junction bases numbered 1, after V lost 2 bases and J lost 3 bases. This CDR3 has 15 amino acids. Germline CDR1 and CDR2: SEHNR and FQNEAQ (reference sequence). CDR3 region: CASSLLAGGYNEQFF. In DNA, the CDR3 is TGTGCCAGCAGCTTATTAGCGGGAGGCTACAATGAGCAGTTCTTC.

The CDR3 nucleotides read TGTGCCAGCAGTGAATACGGGGGGCTAGCAGATACGCAGTATTTT. Encoded protein: CASSEYGGLADTQYF. This chain joins TRBV6-4 and TRBJ2-3; perhaps TRBD2 as D (7 bases). The CDR3 has 15 amino acids. V was cut by 3 bases and J by 4 bases, with 14 bases left in between. Germline V CDR1 and CDR2: MRHNA, SNTAGT.

The genes are TRBV7-9 and TRBJ2-5, with a weak D call TRBD1 (6 bases). Germline V gives CDR1 SEHNR, CDR2 FQNEAQ (reference sequence). There are 15 residues in the CDR3. The V end was cut by 5 bases, the J end by 5 bases, with 18 bases between. The CDR3 loop reads CASSAGLGQGETQYF. DNA of the CDR3: TGTGCCAGCAGCGCCGGTCTAGGGCAGGGGGAGACCCAGTACTTC.

This chain joins TRBV3-1 (or the pseudogene TRBV3-2) and TRBJ1-2, with D perhaps matching TRBD1 (6 bases). In germline, CDR1 is LGHDT, CDR2 YNNKEL (reference sequence). The CDR3 contains 16 residues. The V gene lost 1 base and the J gene lost 0 bases, with 12 bases spanning the gap. The CDR3 here is CASSQVTGSANYGYTF. CDR3 nucleotide sequence: TGTGCCAGCAGCCAAGTCACAGGGTCGGCTAACTATGGCTACACCTTC.